A single TCR beta chain is shown here with its context. Its target is not known. The germline CDR1 and CDR2 sequences are SEHNR and FQNEAQ (reference sequence). The ends lost 4 bases at V and 12 bases at J; junction bases unmatched: 9. This CDR3 is built from 14 residues. This entry belongs to a study of beta chain features in type 1 diabetes. Study-wide results and limits: Researchers report that Type 1 diabetes patients had moderately but significantly shorter TCRB CDR3s across all four CD4+ subsets.

What was sequenced were expressed TCRB transcripts, since all of the isolated RNA had been reverse transcribed. Using immunoSEQ multiplex PCR, the repertoire was profiled, and TCRdb retains in-frame clones only, with some absent. This table holds approximately 43,000 clones, over 50% found once. The origin of this receptor is a young man with type 1 diabetes. Some clones in this sample may be carry-over from other donors' samples. Sequencing was carried out using Tregs from blood. The J gene is TRBJ2-3, the V gene TRBV7-9; TRBD1 matches 11 bases. The CDR3 nucleotides are TGTGCCAGCAGCTGGGGGGACAGGGGGTCATACCAGTATTTT. Protein sequence: CASSWGDRGSYQYF.